The 27 T cell receptor beta chains reported below all come from one sample, sequenced in a study of cytomegalovirus exposure and HLA in healthy donors. PCR employed 60 Vbeta and 13 Jbeta primers. TCRdb keeps only in-frame clones here, not all; method: immunoSEQ multiplex PCR. The sample includes about 110,000 clones, 71% seen only once; the top ten take roughly 2.8%. Sequencing was performed on PBMCs. The receptor set was obtained from a female donor in good health and CMV-seronegative.

The V and J genes are TRBV7-2 and TRBJ1-3; weak D call: TRBD1 (6 bases). From germline, CDR1 is SGHTA and CDR2 FQGNSA. The CDR3 is made up of 16 amino acids. Trimming took 2 bases from V and 2 from J, leaving 13 bases between them. CDR3 region: CASSLSPQGTGNTIYF. The CDR3 DNA reads as TGTGCCAGCAGCTTAAGCCCCCAGGGGACTGGAAACACCATATATTTT.

The chain links TRBV6-5 to TRBJ1-2; D possibly corresponds to TRBD1 (6 bases). The CDR3 has 15 amino acids. The germline gives CDR1 MNHEY, CDR2 SVGAGI. Deletions cut 0 bases from V and 5 bases from J, with 13 bases between. In DNA, the CDR3 is TGTGCCAGCAGTTACTCGAGAACAGGGTGGTATGGCTACACCTTC. Translating it yields CASSYSRTGWYGYTF.

The chain links TRBV5-6 to TRBJ1-3; the D is unclear. This CDR3 contains 14 residues. Trimming cost V 3 bases and J 2 bases, with 9 bases left between them. Germline lookup yields CDR1 SGHDT and CDR2 YYEEEE. CDR3 DNA sequence: TGTGCCAGCAGCTCCGTCGGGACTGGAAACACCATATATTTT. Its protein product is CASSSVGTGNTIYF.

The chain is built from TRBV7-9 and TRBJ2-7; 8 bases are shared with TRBD1. The CDR3 is made up of 15 amino acids. Germline V gene lookup returns CDR1 SEHNR and CDR2 FQNEAQ (reference sequence). Unmatched junction bases numbered 13, after V lost 5 bases and J lost 7 bases. The CDR3 DNA sequence: TGTGCCAGCAGCCCACCCAGACAGGGGCCGGGGGAGCAGTACTTC. Translating gives CASSPPRQGPGEQYF.

The rearrangement joins TRBV6-4 to TRBJ2-3; 9 bases map to TRBD2. CDR3 length: 13 residues. The germline V gene has CDR1 MRHNA and CDR2 SNTAGT. V lost 4 bases to trimming and J lost 9 bases; unmatched junction nucleotides: 5. CDR3 in amino acids: CASSAKLAGTQYF. CDR3 coding DNA: TGTGCCAGCAGTGCTAAGCTAGCGGGGACGCAGTATTTT.

V usage is TRBV10-2 and J usage is TRBJ1-2; tentative D call: TRBD1 (5 bases). The CDR3 loop spans 11 amino acids. The germline gives CDR1 WSHSY, CDR2 SAAADI. V lost 10 bases, J lost 5 bases, and 11 bases lay in between. CDR3 sequence: CATHGGYGYTF. The CDR3 nucleotides are TGCGCCACCCACGGGGGGTATGGCTACACCTTC.

The rearrangement joins TRBV10-3 to TRBJ2-5; D is perhaps TRBD2 (5 bases). The germline V and J ends were trimmed by 6 bases and 7 bases, with 15 bases remaining between them. The germline gives CDR1 ENHRY, CDR2 SYGVKD. This CDR3 spans 13 amino acids. This chain's CDR3 is CAISIDRDGTQYF. The CDR3, as DNA: TGTGCCATCAGCATCGACCGGGATGGGACCCAGTACTTC.

This clone has a handful of counts. DNA of the CDR3: TGTGCCAGCAGTTTATCCCTACAGGGATCGCCCGAGCAGTACTTC. Amino acid sequence: CASSLSLQGSPEQYF. V is TRBV27 and J is TRBJ2-7; perhaps TRBD1 as D (6 bases). V lost 0 bases, J lost 6 bases, and 15 bases lay in between. Germline V gene data show CDR1 as MNHEY and CDR2 as SMNVEV (reference sequence). This CDR3 is built from 15 residues.

J is TRBJ2-1 and V is TRBV6-5; 8 bases match TRBD1. Germline CDR1 reads MNHEY; CDR2 reads SVGAGI. With V trimmed by 2 bases and J by 8 bases, 5 bases remained unmatched. The CDR3 is made up of 14 amino acids. The CDR3 nucleotides are TGTGCCAGCAGTTACATGTCAGGGGGCGATGAGCAGTTCTTC. Translated: CASSYMSGGDEQFF.

The chain joins TRBV7-2 to TRBJ1-5; D perhaps matches TRBD1 (5 bases). From germline, CDR1 is SGHTA and CDR2 FQGNSA. This CDR3 spans 17 amino acids. Trimming left V 2 bases short and J 3 bases short, with 17 bases between. The CDR3 here is CASSLSNPGLLNQPQHF. The CDR3 DNA reads TGTGCCAGCAGCTTATCGAACCCGGGACTACTCAATCAGCCCCAGCATTTT.

This clone occurred a few times. This chain connects TRBV4-1 to TRBJ2-1; TRBD1 matches at 10 bases. V dropped 0 bases and J dropped 8; count of bases not matched to a gene: 4. The germline V gene encodes CDR1 MGHRA and CDR2 YSYEKL. The CDR3 loop spans 15 amino acids. Here the CDR3 DNA reads TGCGCCAGCAGCCAAGAGGGACAGGGGACCCATGAGCAGTTCTTC. As protein: CASSQEGQGTHEQFF.

The chain joins TRBV6-5 to TRBJ2-7, with 7 bases aligning to TRBD2. Unmatched junction bases numbered 8, after V lost 7 bases and J lost 2 bases. Germline lookup yields CDR1 MNHEY and CDR2 SVGAGI. This CDR3 has 14 amino acids. The CDR3 reads CASMKGRAAYEQYF. In nucleotides, the CDR3 is TGTGCCAGCATGAAAGGGAGGGCTGCCTACGAGCAGTACTTC.

DNA for the CDR3: TGTGCCAGCAGCGCAAGGACTAGCGGGAGGAGGAATGAGCAGTTCTTC. This encodes CASSARTSGRRNEQFF. The chain has TRBV7-8 and TRBJ2-1; 14 nucleotides align to TRBD2. Looked up from germline, CDR1 is SGHVS and CDR2 is FQNEAQ. This CDR3 contains 16 residues. The trim removed 5 bases at V and 7 bases at J, leaving 7 bases unmatched. The full variable domain, completed using reference TRBV7-8 and TRBJ2-1, is GAGVSQSPRYKVAKRGQDVALRCDPISGHVSLFWYQQALGQGPEFLTYFQNEAQLDKSGLPSDRFFAERPEGSVSTLKIQRTQQEDSAVYLCASSARTSGRRNEQFFGPGTRLTVL.

The rearrangement links TRBV19 to TRBJ1-1, with a weak D call TRBD1 (5 bases). With 5 bases removed from V and 7 bases from J, the gap between germline ends came to 17 bases. Per germline, CDR1 LNHDA and CDR2 SQIVND (reference sequence). The length of the CDR3 is 14 residues. CDR3: CASSSPGLSFEAFF. CDR3 bases: TGTGCCAGTAGTTCCCCGGGACTGAGCTTTGAAGCTTTCTTT.

The V call is TRBV6-5, the J call TRBJ1-1, with 9 bases that match TRBD1. The CDR3 is 13 amino acids. Germline lookup yields CDR1 MNHEY and CDR2 SVGAGI. V dropped 0 bases and J dropped 8; count of bases not matched to a gene: 1. The DNA of the CDR3 is TGTGCCAGCAGTTACTCAGGGACAGGGGAAGCTTTCTTT. It specifies CASSYSGTGEAFF.

The rearrangement uses TRBV29-1 and TRBJ2-3; 12 nucleotides agree with TRBD2. Germline values: CDR1 SQVTM, CDR2 ANQGSEA. The CDR3 length is 14 residues. The CDR3 here is CSHLAGGSTDTQYF. As DNA, the CDR3 is TGCAGTCACCTAGCGGGAGGGAGCACAGATACGCAGTATTTT.

This clone has a single count. The chain has TRBV28 and TRBJ1-5; no firm D call. V lost 5 bases to trimming and J lost 5 bases, with 7 bases between them. Per germline, CDR1 MDHEN and CDR2 SYDVKM. This CDR3 is built from 12 residues. CDR3 DNA: TGTGCCAGCAGTACGGTCCATCAGCCCCAGCATTTT. This codes for CASSTVHQPQHF.

This chain uses TRBV11-3 with TRBJ2-7; D is unresolved. Trimming stripped 5 bases from V and 5 bases from J, with 13 bases between. The germline gives CDR1 SGHNT, CDR2 YENEEA. CDR3 size: 13 residues. The CDR3 DNA reads as TGTGCCAGCAGCCTAAATCAAGCCCACGAGCAGTACTTC. As protein: CASSLNQAHEQYF.

The chain carries TRBV11-3 and TRBJ2-7, with 8 bases lining up with TRBD2. Per germline, CDR1 SGHNT and CDR2 YENEEA. J lost 6 bases, V lost 4 bases, and 17 bases had no gene match. This CDR3 is built from 17 residues. CDR3 loop: CASSSSSSAGEGSEQYF. The CDR3 DNA reads as TGTGCCAGCAGCTCTTCTTCGTCAGCGGGAGAGGGGTCCGAGCAGTACTTC.

This chain uses TRBV9 with TRBJ1-1, with D maybe TRBD1 (6 bases). CDR1 and CDR2 (germline): SGDLS, YYNGEE. The CDR3 is made up of 15 amino acids. Trimming stripped 2 bases from V and 5 bases from J, with 16 bases between. As DNA, the CDR3 is TGTGCCAGCAGCGTCGCAGCAGGGGCTTTAACTGAAGCTTTCTTT. Its protein product is CASSVAAGALTEAFF.

The chain is built from TRBV2 and TRBJ2-3; D perhaps matches TRBD1 (5 bases). Germline V gene data show CDR1 as SNHLY and CDR2 as FYNNEI. This CDR3 comprises 15 residues. V shed 2 bases and J shed 2 bases, with 11 bases lying between them. CDR3 residues: CASSERGSITDTQYF. Here the CDR3 DNA reads TGTGCCAGCAGTGAAAGGGGCAGCATCACAGATACGCAGTATTTT.

The chain links TRBV7-6 to TRBJ1-4; D perhaps matches TRBD1 (6 bases). CDR1 and CDR2 (germline): SGHVS, FNYEAQ. The CDR3 length is 14 residues. V was cut by 5 bases and J by 7 bases, with 14 bases left in between. The CDR3 region has the DNA TGTGCCAGCAGCCCCGGGACAAATCGTGAAAAACTGTTTTTT. Translated: CASSPGTNREKLFF.

The genes are TRBV6-1 and TRBJ2-4; 7 positions agree with TRBD2. The CDR3 runs 15 residues. V lost 3 bases, J lost 8 bases, and 10 bases stayed unmatched. Germline V gene sequence: CDR1 MNHNS, CDR2 SASEGT. The CDR3 region has the DNA TGTGCCAGCAGTGAGGGTCTCGGGAGGACGTACATTCAGTACTTC. This encodes CASSEGLGRTYIQYF.

The chain combines TRBV4-1 with TRBJ2-3; TRBD1 agrees at 12 bases. There are 16 residues in the CDR3. Germline V CDR1 and CDR2: MGHRA, YSYEKL. Unmatched junction bases numbered 5, after V lost 4 bases and J lost 3 bases. The CDR3 loop is CASSPGDRGPTDTQYF. In DNA, the CDR3 is TGCGCCAGCAGCCCCGGGGACAGGGGGCCAACAGATACGCAGTATTTT.

This clone occurred a few times. This rearrangement joins TRBV27 to TRBJ2-2; 7 bases are shared with TRBD2. The CDR3 is 18 amino acids. The junction had 14 bases not matched to a gene; V was cut back by 6 bases and J by 1 base. CDR1 and CDR2 (germline): MNHEY, SMNVEV (reference sequence). This CDR3 is CASRPNRGLGRNTGELFF. CDR3 coding DNA: TGTGCCAGCAGACCAAACCGAGGACTAGGGAGGAACACCGGGGAGCTGTTTTTT.

In this sample, this clone turned up a few times. V usage is TRBV7-3 and J usage is TRBJ1-5; possibly TRBD1 for D (5 bases). The CDR3 loop spans 18 amino acids. The germline gives CDR1 SGHTA, CDR2 FQGTGA. Trimming removed 1 base from V and 9 bases from J, with 25 bases in between. CDR3 sequence: CASSLIGVQGETGGPQHF. CDR3 coding DNA: TGTGCCAGCAGCTTAATTGGAGTCCAAGGTGAAACCGGGGGGCCCCAGCATTTT.

This clone was counted only a few times. The chain joins TRBV28 to TRBJ1-1; D remains unclear. Germline V CDR1 and CDR2: MDHEN, SYDVKM. This CDR3 contains 14 residues. The V end was cut by 2 bases, the J end by 2 bases, with 9 bases between. The CDR3 loop reads CASSLLRRNTEAFF. The CDR3 bases are TGTGCCAGCAGTTTACTCCGGAGAAACACTGAAGCTTTCTTT.